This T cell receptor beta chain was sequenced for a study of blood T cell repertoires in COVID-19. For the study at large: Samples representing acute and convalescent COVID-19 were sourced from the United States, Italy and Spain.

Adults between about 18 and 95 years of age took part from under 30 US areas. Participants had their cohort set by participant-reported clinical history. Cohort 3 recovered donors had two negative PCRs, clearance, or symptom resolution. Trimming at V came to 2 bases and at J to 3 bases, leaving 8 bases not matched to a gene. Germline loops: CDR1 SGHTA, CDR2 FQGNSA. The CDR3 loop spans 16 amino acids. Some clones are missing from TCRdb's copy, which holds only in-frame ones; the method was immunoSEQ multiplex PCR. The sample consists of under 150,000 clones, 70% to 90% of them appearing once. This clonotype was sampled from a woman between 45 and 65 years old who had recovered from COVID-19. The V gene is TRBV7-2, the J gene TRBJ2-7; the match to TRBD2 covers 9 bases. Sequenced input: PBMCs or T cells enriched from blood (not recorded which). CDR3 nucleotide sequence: TGTGCCAGCAGCTTATCTTCTAGCGGGAACTTCTACGAGCAGTACTTC. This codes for CASSLSSSGNFYEQYF.